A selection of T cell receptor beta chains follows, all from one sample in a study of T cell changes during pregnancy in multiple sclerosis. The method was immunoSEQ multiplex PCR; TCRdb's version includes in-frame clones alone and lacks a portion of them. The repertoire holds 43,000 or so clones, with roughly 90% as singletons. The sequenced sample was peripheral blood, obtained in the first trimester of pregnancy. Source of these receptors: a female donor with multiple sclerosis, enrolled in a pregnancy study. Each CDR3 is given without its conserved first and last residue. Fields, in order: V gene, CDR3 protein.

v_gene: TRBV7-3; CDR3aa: ASGQGEVHEQY
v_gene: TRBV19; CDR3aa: ASQRGDSYNEQF
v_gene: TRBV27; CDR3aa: ASRRGQGGEAF
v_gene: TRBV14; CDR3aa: ASSQDAITTYNEQF
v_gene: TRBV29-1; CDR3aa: SVEVTQNTDTQY
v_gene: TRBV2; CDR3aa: ASSDGRGGGNTIY
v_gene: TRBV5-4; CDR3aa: ASSLGARGGEQF
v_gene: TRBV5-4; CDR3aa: ASSLGQAGTEAF
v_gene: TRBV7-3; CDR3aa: ASSLGREGYT
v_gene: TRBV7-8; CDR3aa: ASSPMLADHEQY
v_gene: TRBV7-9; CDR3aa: ASSPRTGSNYGYT
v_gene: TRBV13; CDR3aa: ASSLGLGSTEAF
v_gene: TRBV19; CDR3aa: ASSPTTGTGTIY
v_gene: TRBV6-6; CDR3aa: AIRGEGLTDTQY
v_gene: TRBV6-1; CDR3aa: ASSEEGWDSEQY
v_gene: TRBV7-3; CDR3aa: ASSPTGIPYNSPLH
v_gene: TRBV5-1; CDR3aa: ASSSGTAKETQY
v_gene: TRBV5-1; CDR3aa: ASTGGPGQETQY
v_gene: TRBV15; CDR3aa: ATSRSKGQGNEKLF
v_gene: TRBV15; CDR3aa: ATSLLAGGAEQY
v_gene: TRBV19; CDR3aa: ASSHPGTGQKLF
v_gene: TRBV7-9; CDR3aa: ASSLGSGGSRDEQF
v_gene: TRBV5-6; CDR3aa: ASSPARGYNSPLH
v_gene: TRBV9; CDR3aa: ASSPRGGAYGYT
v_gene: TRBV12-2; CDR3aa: ASRLAPWAAGGNNEQF
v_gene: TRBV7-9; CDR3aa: ASRFTSDSPLH
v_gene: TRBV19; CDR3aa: ASTPGLAGGSRYNGEQF
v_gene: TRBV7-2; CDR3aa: ASSEVGPTADTQY
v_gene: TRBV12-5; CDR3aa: ASGRGDGPQTQY
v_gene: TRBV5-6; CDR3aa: ASSLFQVLYGYT
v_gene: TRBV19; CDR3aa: AGSSHYSQGNTGELF
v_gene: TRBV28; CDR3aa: ASRPGQGTEAF
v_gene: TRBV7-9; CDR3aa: ASSLGTSGGLEQY
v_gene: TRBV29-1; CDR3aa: SVWGWDTEAF
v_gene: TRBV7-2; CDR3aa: ASSRNRGYEQY
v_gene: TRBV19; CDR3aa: ASSWSPGYNQPQH
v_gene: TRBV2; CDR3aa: ASSVDRGRYEQY
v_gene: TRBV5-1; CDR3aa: ASSRQMQETQY
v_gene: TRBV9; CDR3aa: ASSPRPGNEQF
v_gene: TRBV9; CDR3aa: ASSVSTAGPYGYT
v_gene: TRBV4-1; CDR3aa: ASSQVHGWGVMNTEAF
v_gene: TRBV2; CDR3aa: ASRDYGTPNEKLF
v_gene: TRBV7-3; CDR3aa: ASSYRQDSYEQY
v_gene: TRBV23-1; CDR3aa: ASSQSRRATNEKLF
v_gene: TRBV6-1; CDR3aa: ASSLDRYYEQY
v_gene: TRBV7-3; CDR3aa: ASSTGGSTGELF
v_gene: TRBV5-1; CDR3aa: ASSFRSNTGELF
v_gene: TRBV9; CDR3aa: ASSVGSGDNEQF
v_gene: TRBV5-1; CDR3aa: ASSSWQGSNEQF
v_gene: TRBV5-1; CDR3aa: ASSLVVAGGLIETQY
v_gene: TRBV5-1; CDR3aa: ASSSGPGQGYEQY
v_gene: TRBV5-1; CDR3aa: ASSLDVGGYYNEQF
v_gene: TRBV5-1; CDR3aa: ASSPRAGTAGVGGYT
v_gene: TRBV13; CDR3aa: ASSSRQGHSSPLH
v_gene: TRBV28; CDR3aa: ASSLRLGTSMNTEAF